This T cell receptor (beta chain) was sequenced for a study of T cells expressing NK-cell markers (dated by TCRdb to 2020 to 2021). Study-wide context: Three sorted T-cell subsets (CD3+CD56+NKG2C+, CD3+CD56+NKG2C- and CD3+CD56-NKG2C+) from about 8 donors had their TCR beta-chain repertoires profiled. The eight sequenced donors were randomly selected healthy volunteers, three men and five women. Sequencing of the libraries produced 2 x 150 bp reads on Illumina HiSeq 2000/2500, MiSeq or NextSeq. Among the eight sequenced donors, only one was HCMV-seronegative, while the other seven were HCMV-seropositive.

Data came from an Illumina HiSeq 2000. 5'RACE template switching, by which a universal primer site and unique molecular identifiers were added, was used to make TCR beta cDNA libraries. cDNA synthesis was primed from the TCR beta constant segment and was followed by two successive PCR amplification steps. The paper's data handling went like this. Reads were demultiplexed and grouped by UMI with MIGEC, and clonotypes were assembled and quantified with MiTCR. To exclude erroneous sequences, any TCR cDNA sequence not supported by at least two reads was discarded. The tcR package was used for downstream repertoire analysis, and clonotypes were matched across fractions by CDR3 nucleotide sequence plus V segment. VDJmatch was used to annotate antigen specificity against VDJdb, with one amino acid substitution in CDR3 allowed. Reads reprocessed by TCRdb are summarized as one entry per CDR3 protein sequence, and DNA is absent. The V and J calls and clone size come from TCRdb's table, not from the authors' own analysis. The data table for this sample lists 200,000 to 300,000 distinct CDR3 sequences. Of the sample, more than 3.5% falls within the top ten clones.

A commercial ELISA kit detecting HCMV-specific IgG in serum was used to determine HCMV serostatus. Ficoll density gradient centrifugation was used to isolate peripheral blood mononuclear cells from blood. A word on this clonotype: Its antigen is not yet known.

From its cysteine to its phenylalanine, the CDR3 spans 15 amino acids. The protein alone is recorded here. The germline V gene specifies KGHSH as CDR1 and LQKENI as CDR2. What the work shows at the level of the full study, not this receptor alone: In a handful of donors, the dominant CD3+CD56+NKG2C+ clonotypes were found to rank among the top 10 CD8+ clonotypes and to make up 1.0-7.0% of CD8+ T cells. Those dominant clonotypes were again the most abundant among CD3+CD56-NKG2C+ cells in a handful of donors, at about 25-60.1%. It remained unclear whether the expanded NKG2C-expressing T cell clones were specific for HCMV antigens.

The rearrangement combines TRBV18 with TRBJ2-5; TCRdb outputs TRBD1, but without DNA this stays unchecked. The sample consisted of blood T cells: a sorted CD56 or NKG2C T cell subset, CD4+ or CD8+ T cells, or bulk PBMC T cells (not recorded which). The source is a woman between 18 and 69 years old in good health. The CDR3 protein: CASSPIAGQRETQYF. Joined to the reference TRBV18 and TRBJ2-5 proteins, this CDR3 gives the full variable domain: NAGVMQNPRHLVRRRGQEARLRCSPMKGHSHVYWYRQLPEEGLKFMVYLQKENIIDESGMPKERFSAEFPKEGPSILRIQQVVRGDSAAYFCASSPIAGQRETQYFGPGTRLLVL.